One TCR beta chain is described in this entry. Its antigen is undetermined. This sample stems from a study of cytomegalovirus exposure and HLA in healthy donors. Regarding the study as a whole: There were some V segments, including TRBV6-2 and TRBV6-3, excluded as indistinguishable. Available immune exposure information was restricted to CMV serostatus only.

Trimming took off 0 bases at V and 8 bases at J, with 19 bases between the two ends. In germline, CDR1 is ENHRY, CDR2 SYGVKD. CDR3 length: 16 residues. Both 60 Vbeta primers and 13 Jbeta primers went into the PCR. Using immunoSEQ multiplex PCR, the repertoire was profiled, and TCRdb retains in-frame clones only, with some absent. The table shows approximately 150,000 clones, with 80% to 85% occurring only once. The TCR sequence derives from a woman in her 30s in good health and CMV-seronegative. The chain combines TRBV10-3 with TRBJ1-2; unclear D gene. Sequencing input: PBMCs. The CDR3 sequence is CAISESSVRRDRGYTF. As DNA, the CDR3 is TGTGCCATCAGTGAGTCAAGTGTTAGGAGGGATCGCGGCTACACCTTC.